This entry lists 29 T cell receptor beta chains sequenced from one sample in a study of T cells after yellow fever vaccination. MiXCR, applied by TCRdb to the 5' RACE reads, yields one record per CDR3 protein. The sample consists of some 150,000 distinct CDR3 sequences, about a tenth of them appearing once. The material sequenced was CD8+ T cells sorted from PBMCs, taken 45 days after the yellow fever booster vaccination. These receptors originate from a man aged 18 to 30 who received the YFV17D yellow fever vaccine.

The sample holds a few counts of this clonotype. The chain uses TRBV4-1 and TRBJ1-2; 7 bases match TRBD1. The V gene's germline CDR1 is MGHRA and CDR2 YSYEKL. With 3 bases clipped from V and 2 bases from J, the junction kept 6 bases outside the gene matches. This CDR3 has 15 amino acids. CDR3 coding DNA: TGCGCCAGCAGCCACCTGGGACAGTTAAACTATGGCTACACCTTC. Translating gives CASSHLGQLNYGYTF.

V and J are TRBV15 and TRBJ2-1, with TRBD2 as a possible D gene (6 bases). CDR3 length: 12 amino acids. The ends were cut back, 7 bases at V and 9 bases at J, with 13 bases in the middle. CDR1 is LNHNV and CDR2 is YYDKDF in the germline V gene (reference sequence). The CDR3: CATKVGGSEQFF. The CDR3 coding sequence is TGTGCCACCAAAGTGGGGGGTAGTGAGCAGTTCTTC.

The genes are TRBV7-2 and TRBJ2-1; tentatively, D is TRBD1 (5 bases). Trimming removed 3 bases at V and 4 bases at J, with 10 bases between. The CDR3 has 14 amino acids. The germline gives CDR1 SGHTA, CDR2 FQGNSA. The CDR3 region is CASSLGPSYNEQFF. The CDR3 DNA reads TGTGCCAGCAGCTTGGGGCCGTCTTACAATGAGCAGTTCTTC.

This clonotype was seen many times. V and J are TRBV7-3 and TRBJ2-1, with 12 bases identical to TRBD2. With V trimmed by 4 bases and J by 2 bases, 6 bases remained unmatched. From germline, CDR1 is SGHTA and CDR2 FQGTGA. The CDR3 consists of 17 residues. In DNA, the CDR3 is TGTGCCAGCAGCTCCGGACTAGCGGGGAATCCCTACAATGAGCAGTTCTTC. This encodes CASSSGLAGNPYNEQFF.

V and J are TRBV4-3 and TRBJ1-2; no reliable D call. Looked up from germline, CDR1 is LGHNA and CDR2 is YSLEER. This CDR3 is 15 amino acids long. The germline V and J ends were trimmed by 1 base and 4 bases, with 13 bases remaining between them. CDR3 sequence (DNA): TGCGCCAGCAGCCAAGTGTCCGACTCCGGCTATGGCTACACCTTC. Residues: CASSQVSDSGYGYTF.

V is TRBV29-1 and J is TRBJ1-2, with D possibly matching TRBD1 (6 bases). V shed 7 bases and J shed 8 bases, with 23 bases lying between them. The germline gives CDR1 SQVTM, CDR2 ANQGSEA. The CDR3 has 14 amino acids. The CDR3 DNA is TGCAGCGAACTGGGGGCACAGGAGGTTTTCGGCTACACCTTC. This encodes CSELGAQEVFGYTF.

This chain connects TRBV20-1 to TRBJ2-7; no clear D. V was pared by 6 bases and J by 3 bases, with 9 bases between. The CDR3 totals 11 residues. Germline values: CDR1 DFQATT, CDR2 SNEGSKA (reference sequence). The CDR3 loop is CSAAKDYEQYF. The CDR3 DNA reads as TGCAGTGCGGCCAAGGACTACGAGCAGTACTTC.

The chain is built from TRBV4-1 and TRBJ1-1; tentative D call: TRBD1 (5 bases). Germline values: CDR1 MGHRA, CDR2 YSYEKL. V lost 1 base, J lost 3 bases, and 12 bases lay in between. This CDR3 is 15 amino acids long. CDR3 protein: CASSQGAYRYTEAFF. Written as DNA, the CDR3 is TGCGCCAGCAGCCAAGGCGCTTACAGGTACACTGAAGCTTTCTTT.

The genes are TRBV20-1 and TRBJ1-3; tentative D call: TRBD1 (6 bases). The CDR3 has 16 amino acids. Germline loops: CDR1 DFQATT, CDR2 SNEGSKA (reference sequence). The V end was cut by 1 base, the J end by 6 bases, with 19 bases between. The CDR3 region is CSARAEGGGPVNTIYF. DNA for the CDR3: TGCAGTGCTAGAGCCGAAGGCGGGGGGCCAGTAAACACCATATATTTT.

The rearrangement links TRBV28 to TRBJ2-5; D may be TRBD1 (5 bases). Germline V gene data show CDR1 as MDHEN and CDR2 as SYDVKM. Trimming cost V 2 bases and J 2 bases, with 9 bases left between them. The CDR3 runs to 14 residues. The CDR3 DNA is TGTGCCAGCAGTTTAGGACATCTTCAAGAGACCCAGTACTTC. This codes for CASSLGHLQETQYF.

The chain couples TRBV7-2 to TRBJ2-7; 13 nucleotides agree with TRBD2. CDR3 size: 15 residues. Germline V gives CDR1 SGHTA, CDR2 FQGNSA. After removal of 3 bases from V and 2 bases from J, the junction contained 1 base not matched to a gene. As DNA, the CDR3 is TGTGCCAGCAGCTTCGGGACTAGCGGGGCCTACGAGCAGTACTTC. Translating gives CASSFGTSGAYEQYF.

This clonotype was detected a few times. This chain links TRBV4-1 with TRBJ1-1, with 8 bases lining up with TRBD1. Germline CDR1 is MGHRA and CDR2 is YSYEKL. CDR3 length: 16 amino acids. Trimming at V came to 4 bases and at J to 0 bases, leaving 7 bases not matched to a gene. CDR3 sequence reads: CASSRPGTGMNTEAFF. The CDR3 coding sequence is TGCGCCAGCAGCCGCCCCGGGACAGGAATGAACACTGAAGCTTTCTTT.

This clonotype appeared many times. The DNA for the CDR3 is TGTGCCAGCAACCCATATCCCGGGGACACCGGGGAGCTGTTTTTT. The encoded protein is CASNPYPGDTGELFF. The chain links TRBV27 to TRBJ2-2; a possible D gene is TRBD2 (5 bases). Germline lookup yields CDR1 MNHEY and CDR2 SMNVEV (reference sequence). V dropped 7 bases and J dropped 3 bases, with 15 bases sitting between them. The CDR3 extends over 15 amino acids.

V and J are TRBV7-9 and TRBJ1-1; D gene ambiguous. Trimming removed 1 base from V and 10 bases from J, with 13 bases in between. The germline V gene has CDR1 SEHNR and CDR2 FQNEAQ (reference sequence). This CDR3 contains 13 residues. CDR3 nucleotides: TGTGCCAGCAGCTTAGGCAGCCTCGGTGGAGCTTTCTTT. Protein product: CASSLGSLGGAFF.

This clonotype was detected only a few times. J is TRBJ1-4 and V is TRBV27; TRBD1 aligns across 8 bases. With V trimmed by 5 bases and J by 7 bases, 9 bases remained unmatched. The CDR3 is 15 amino acids. CDR1 is MNHEY and CDR2 is SMNVEV in the germline V gene (reference sequence). The CDR3, as DNA: TGTGCCAGCAGTCTCAAGGGGACAGGAGGTGAAAAACTGTTTTTT. Amino acid sequence: CASSLKGTGGEKLFF.

The chain employs TRBV11-2 and TRBJ2-5; TRBD2 agrees at 11 bases. Germline-derived CDR1 and CDR2 are SGHAT and FQNNGV. This CDR3 is built from 15 residues. Trimming took 3 bases from V and 5 from J; bases not matched to a gene: 5. Here the CDR3 reads CASSFPSGGFETQYF. The DNA of the CDR3 is TGTGCCAGCAGCTTCCCTAGCGGGGGGTTTGAGACCCAGTACTTC.

This clonotype was detected only a few times. The chain carries TRBV12-3 or TRBV12-4 and TRBJ1-1, with D uncertain. Trimming took off 3 bases at V and 3 bases at J, with 23 bases between the two ends. The CDR3 is 18 residues long. The CDR3 loop is CASSLTAATRARDTEAFF. The CDR3, as DNA: TGTGCCAGCAGTTTGACCGCGGCAACTAGGGCTAGGGACACTGAAGCTTTCTTT.

This clonotype was seen only a few times. V usage is TRBV19 and J usage is TRBJ2-5; D uncertain. V lost 5 bases to trimming and J lost 1 base, with 11 bases between them. CDR1 and CDR2 (germline): LNHDA, SQIVND (reference sequence). The CDR3 has 14 amino acids. This CDR3 reads CASSAQQSQETQYF. The DNA for the CDR3 is TGTGCCAGTAGTGCCCAACAATCCCAAGAGACCCAGTACTTC.

In this sample, this clonotype turned up a few times. The chain joins TRBV5-1 to TRBJ2-1; possible D gene TRBD2, 5 bases. Germline CDR1 and CDR2: SGHRS and YFSETQ. V lost 2 bases and J 5 bases, leaving 11 bases between the germline ends. The CDR3 is made up of 14 amino acids. CDR3 DNA: TGCGCCAGCAGCTTAAGGACTGAGAACAATGAGCAGTTCTTC. Translated, it gives CASSLRTENNEQFF.

This clonotype was counted a few times. The CDR3 is CASSLLLAGGGTDTQYF. CDR3 coding DNA: TGTGCCAGCAGTTTATTGCTAGCGGGGGGGGGCACAGATACGCAGTATTTT. The J gene is TRBJ2-3, the V gene TRBV27, with 12 bases that match TRBD2. Germline CDR1 and CDR2: MNHEY and SMNVEV (reference sequence). This CDR3 has 17 residues. V shed 1 base and J 1 base; nucleotides not matched to a gene: 3.

This sequence joins TRBV28 and TRBJ2-2; TRBD1 or TRBD2 may be the D gene (5 bases each). The CDR3 runs 13 residues. Looked up from germline, CDR1 is MDHEN and CDR2 is SYDVKM. Trimming cost V 6 bases and J 5 bases, with 10 bases left between them. The CDR3 sequence: CASRFRETGELFF. The CDR3 bases are TGTGCCAGCAGGTTCAGGGAGACCGGGGAGCTGTTTTTT. The variable domain in full, with the rest retrieved from reference TRBV28 and TRBJ2-2, is DVKVTQSSRYLVKRTGEKVFLECVQDMDHENMFWYRQDPGLGLRLIYFSYDVKMKEKGDIPEGYSVSREKKERFSLILESASTNQTSMYLCASRFRETGELFFGEGSRLTVL.

The rearrangement links TRBV4-1 to TRBJ2-7; weak D call: TRBD2 (6 bases). Looked up from germline, CDR1 is MGHRA and CDR2 is YSYEKL. The V and J ends lost 1 base and 2 bases respectively, with 12 bases between them. This CDR3 contains 15 residues. The CDR3: CASSQGGVGPYEQYF. The CDR3 coding sequence is TGCGCCAGCAGCCAAGGGGGGGTCGGGCCCTACGAGCAGTACTTC.

In its sample, this clonotype was seen a few times. This rearrangement joins TRBV4-1 to TRBJ1-4; possible D gene TRBD1, 6 bases. The V and J ends lost 3 bases and 9 bases respectively, with 14 bases between them. CDR3 length equals 14 residues. Looked up from germline, CDR1 is MGHRA and CDR2 is YSYEKL. CDR3 region: CASSHRGPDKKLFF. The CDR3 bases are TGCGCCAGCAGCCACAGGGGCCCGGACAAAAAACTGTTTTTT.

The table lists this clonotype with many counts. The chain links TRBV28 to TRBJ1-5, with a possible D match to TRBD1 (5 bases). Germline lookup yields CDR1 MDHEN and CDR2 SYDVKM. This CDR3 region has 15 residues. Trimming pared 0 bases from V and 6 bases from J, leaving 12 bases between. CDR3 nucleotides: TGTGCCAGCAGTTTATGGGGGAAGGGGAGTCAGCCCCAGCATTTT. Its translation: CASSLWGKGSQPQHF. The complete variable domain, with remaining parts taken from reference TRBV28 and TRBJ1-5, reads DVKVTQSSRYLVKRTGEKVFLECVQDMDHENMFWYRQDPGLGLRLIYFSYDVKMKEKGDIPEGYSVSREKKERFSLILESASTNQTSMYLCASSLWGKGSQPQHFGDGTRLSIL.

This clonotype was recorded many times. The gene calls are TRBV19 and TRBJ2-1, with a weak D call TRBD2 (6 bases). CDR1 is LNHDA and CDR2 is SQIVND in the germline V gene (reference sequence). The V and J ends lost 3 bases and 6 bases respectively, with 9 bases between them. The CDR3 has 13 amino acids. CDR3 residues: CASSIGGANEQFF. CDR3 bases: TGTGCCAGTAGTATTGGAGGGGCCAATGAGCAGTTCTTC.

This clonotype has a handful of counts. The chain combines TRBV12-3 or TRBV12-4 with TRBJ2-1; 8 nucleotides agree with TRBD2. The J segment lost 0 bases and the V segment lost 4 bases, leaving 2 bases of the junction unmatched. This CDR3 is built from 15 residues. The CDR3 DNA follows: TGTGCCAGCAGTTCTCGGGGGGGCTCCTACAATGAGCAGTTCTTC. Protein sequence: CASSSRGGSYNEQFF.

This clonotype was recorded at least ten times. V usage is TRBV27 and J usage is TRBJ1-1; tentatively, D is TRBD1 (5 bases). The CDR3 has 14 residues. V was clipped by 2 bases and J by 4 bases, with 11 bases between them. Germline V gives CDR1 MNHEY, CDR2 SMNVEV (reference sequence). CDR3 sequence reads: CASSLGAGITEAFF. CDR3 in DNA: TGTGCCAGCAGTTTAGGGGCGGGGATCACTGAAGCTTTCTTT.

This clonotype was found a few times. The rearrangement uses TRBV7-9 and TRBJ2-1; 8 nucleotides line up with TRBD1. V gave up 5 bases and J gave up 4 bases; unmatched junction bases: 7. This CDR3 comprises 15 residues. CDR1 SEHNR and CDR2 FQNEAQ come from the germline V gene (reference sequence). The DNA for the CDR3 is TGTGCCAGCAGCGGAGAGGACAGGGCTTACAATGAGCAGTTCTTC. Translated: CASSGEDRAYNEQFF.

The rearrangement joins TRBV20-1 to TRBJ2-7; 16 positions match TRBD2. The CDR3 loop spans 16 amino acids. Trimming at V came to 5 bases and at J to 2 bases, leaving 6 bases not matched to a gene. Germline values: CDR1 DFQATT, CDR2 SNEGSKA (reference sequence). CDR3 residues: CSAGTSGGALTYEQYF. The DNA of the CDR3 is TGCAGTGCTGGGACTAGCGGGGGGGCTTTAACCTACGAGCAGTACTTC.